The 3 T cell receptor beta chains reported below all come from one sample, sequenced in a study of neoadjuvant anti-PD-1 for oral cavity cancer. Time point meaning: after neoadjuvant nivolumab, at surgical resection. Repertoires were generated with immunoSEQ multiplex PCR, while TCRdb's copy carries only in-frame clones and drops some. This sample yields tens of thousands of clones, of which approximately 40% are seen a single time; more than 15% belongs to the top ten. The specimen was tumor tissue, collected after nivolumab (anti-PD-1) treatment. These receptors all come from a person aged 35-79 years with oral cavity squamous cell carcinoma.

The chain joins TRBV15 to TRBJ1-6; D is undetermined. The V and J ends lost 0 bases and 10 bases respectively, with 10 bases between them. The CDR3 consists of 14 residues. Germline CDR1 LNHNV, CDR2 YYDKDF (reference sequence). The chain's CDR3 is CATSRDSPASPLHF. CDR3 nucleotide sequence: TGTGCCACCAGCAGAGATTCCCCGGCCTCACCCCTCCACTTT.

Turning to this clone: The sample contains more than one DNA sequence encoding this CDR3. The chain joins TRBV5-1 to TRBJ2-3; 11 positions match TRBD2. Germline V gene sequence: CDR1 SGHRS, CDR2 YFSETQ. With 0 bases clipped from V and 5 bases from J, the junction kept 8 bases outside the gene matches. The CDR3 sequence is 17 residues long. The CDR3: CASSLALAGGPQDTQYF. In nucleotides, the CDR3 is TGCGCCAGCAGCTTGGCTTTAGCGGGAGGGCCTCAAGATACGCAGTATTTT.

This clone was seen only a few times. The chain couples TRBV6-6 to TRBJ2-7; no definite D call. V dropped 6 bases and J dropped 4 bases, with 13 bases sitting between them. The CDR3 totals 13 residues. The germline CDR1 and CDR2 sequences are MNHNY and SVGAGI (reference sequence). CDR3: CASSQSEFYEQYF. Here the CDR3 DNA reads TGTGCCAGCAGCCAGAGCGAGTTTTACGAGCAGTACTTC.